Described below is a single T cell receptor beta chain sequence and its context. The data were produced by immunoSEQ multiplex PCR, yet TCRdb's version contains in-frame clones alone and is incomplete. Among hundreds of thousands of clones listed, 88% were seen once. The V segment lost 5 bases and the J segment 2 bases; nucleotides outside the gene matches: 5. The germline V gene has CDR1 MNHEY and CDR2 SVGAGI. The CDR3 has 15 residues. Symptom resolution, clearance, or two negative PCRs marked the recovered donors of Cohort 3. This record belongs to a study of blood T cell repertoires in COVID-19. Across the study: The samples span acute and convalescent COVID-19 from the United States, Italy and Spain. The analysed material was cDNA or gDNA that came from T cells, B-cell-depleted T cells, or PBMCs.

This sequence originates from a woman in her forties or fifties who had recovered from COVID-19. Input material: PBMCs or T cells enriched from blood (not recorded which). The chain recombines TRBV6-5 with TRBJ2-3, with TRBD1 matching 9 bases. CDR3 in amino acids: CASSSRDRDTDTQYF. The CDR3 DNA sequence: TGTGCCAGCAGTAGCCGGGACAGGGACACAGATACGCAGTATTTT.